The entry below gives a single TCR beta chain sequence along with its context. Its antigen is unidentified. This was the immunoSEQ version 4 assay in survey mode. Sequencing used immunoSEQ multiplex PCR; TCRdb keeps in-frame clones, though not all of them. Altogether about 40,000 clones are present, around three quarters being singletons, with the ten largest covering over 12%. This record belongs to a study of persistence of HIV-infected CD4 T cells. Study information: Donors were ART-treated; their CMV- and Gag-responding CD4+ T cells were isolated.

Study observations and caveats: Within sorted populations, more oligoclonal TCRs accompanied more oligoclonal proviruses.

Overlapping HIV-1 Gag 15-mer peptides at around 0.91 ug per peptide per mL were used. Sorted nonresponding memory CD4+ T cells were CD40L-negative, CD69-negative, CD45RO-high. Donors were HIV-1-infected adults who began suppressive ART during chronic infection. Before stimulation, PBMCs underwent CD8+ T cell depletion. The V gene's germline CDR1 is DFQATT and CDR2 SNEGSKA (reference sequence). This CDR3 has 14 amino acids. Deletions cut 3 bases from V and 7 bases from J, with 16 bases between. The receptor comes from an adult man with HIV who was CMV-seropositive. The V call is TRBV20-1, the J call TRBJ2-1; a possible D gene is TRBD1 (5 bases). The sample in question was CD4+ T cells sorted from PBMCs after approximately 19-hour stimulation, obtained from a patient who received antiretroviral therapy. The CDR3 here is CSASWGNVGNEQFF. In DNA, the CDR3 is TGCAGTGCTAGTTGGGGCAACGTGGGAAATGAGCAGTTCTTC.